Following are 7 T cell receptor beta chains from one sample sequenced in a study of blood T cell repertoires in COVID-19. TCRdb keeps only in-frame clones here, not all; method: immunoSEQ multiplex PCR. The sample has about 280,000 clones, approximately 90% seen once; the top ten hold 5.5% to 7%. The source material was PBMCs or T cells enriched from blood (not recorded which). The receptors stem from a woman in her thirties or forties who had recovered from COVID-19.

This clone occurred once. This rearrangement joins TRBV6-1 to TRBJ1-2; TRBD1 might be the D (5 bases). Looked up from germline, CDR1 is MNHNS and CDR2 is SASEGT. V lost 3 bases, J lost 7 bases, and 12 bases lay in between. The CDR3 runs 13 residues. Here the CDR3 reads CASSEVRGLGYTF. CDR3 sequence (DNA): TGTGCCAGCAGTGAGGTTAGGGGTCTTGGCTACACCTTC.

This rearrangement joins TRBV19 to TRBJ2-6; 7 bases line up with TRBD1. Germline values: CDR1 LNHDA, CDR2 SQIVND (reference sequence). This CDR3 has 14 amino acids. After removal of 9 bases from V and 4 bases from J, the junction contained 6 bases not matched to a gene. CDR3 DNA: TGTGCCAGCAACGACAGGGCCGGGGCCAACGTCCTGACTTTC. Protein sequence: CASNDRAGANVLTF.

This CDR3 reads CASSLGDFSSSYNEQFF. The CDR3 bases are TGTGCCAGCAGCTTAGGGGACTTCTCGAGCTCCTACAATGAGCAGTTCTTC. The gene calls are TRBV7-9 and TRBJ2-1; maybe TRBD2 (6 bases). Trimming shortened V by 1 base and J by 0 bases, and 13 bases separated the two germline ends. Germline V gene lookup returns CDR1 SEHNR and CDR2 FQNEAQ (reference sequence). The CDR3 spans 17 residues.

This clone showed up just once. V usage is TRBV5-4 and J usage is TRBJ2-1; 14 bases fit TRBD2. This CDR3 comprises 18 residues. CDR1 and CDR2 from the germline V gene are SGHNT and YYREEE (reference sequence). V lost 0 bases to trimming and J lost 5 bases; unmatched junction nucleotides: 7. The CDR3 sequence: CASSLAGGLAGAHNEQFF. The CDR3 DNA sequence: TGTGCCAGCAGCTTGGCCGGGGGACTAGCGGGGGCCCACAATGAGCAGTTCTTC.

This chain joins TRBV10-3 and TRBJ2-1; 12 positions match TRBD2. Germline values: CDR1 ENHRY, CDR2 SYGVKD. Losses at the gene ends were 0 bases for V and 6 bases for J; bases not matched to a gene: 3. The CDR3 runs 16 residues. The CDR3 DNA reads TGTGCCATCAGTGAGTCCTCTAGCGGGAGGGTCAATGAGCAGTTCTTC. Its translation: CAISESSSGRVNEQFF.

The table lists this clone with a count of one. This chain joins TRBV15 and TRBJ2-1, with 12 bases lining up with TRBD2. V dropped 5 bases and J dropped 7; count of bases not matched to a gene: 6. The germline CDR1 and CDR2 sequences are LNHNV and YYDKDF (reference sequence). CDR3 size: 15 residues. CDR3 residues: CATSRRLAGDNEQFF. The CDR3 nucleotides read TGTGCCACCAGCCGCCGACTAGCGGGAGATAATGAGCAGTTCTTC.

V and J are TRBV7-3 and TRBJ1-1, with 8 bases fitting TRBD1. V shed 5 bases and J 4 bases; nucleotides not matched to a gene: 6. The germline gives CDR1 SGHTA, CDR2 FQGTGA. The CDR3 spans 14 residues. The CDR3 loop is CASSQGAYGTEAFF. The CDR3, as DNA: TGTGCCAGCAGCCAGGGGGCGTATGGCACTGAAGCTTTCTTT.